The entry below describes one T cell receptor (beta chain). The CDR3 spans 15 residues. Per germline, CDR1 SNHLY and CDR2 FYNNEI. V dropped 3 bases and J dropped 4 bases, with 14 bases sitting between them. Libraries were prepared by immunoSEQ multiplex PCR; TCRdb keeps only in-frame clonotypes and omits some of them. The sample lists hundreds of thousands of clones; 80% to 90% were seen once. The data were taken from a study of blood T cell repertoires in COVID-19. Those enrolled in Seattle joined during active infection and were followed longitudinally afterward. The chain is built from TRBV2 and TRBJ2-3; the D is unclear. The receptor's source is a man younger than 35 with COVID-19, enrolled during active disease. The sequencing sample was made of peripheral blood. The CDR3 loop is CASSDWAVGSDTQYF. Here the CDR3 DNA reads TGTGCCAGCAGTGATTGGGCAGTGGGCTCAGATACGCAGTATTTT.